The sample holds one count of the clone carrying this T cell receptor beta chain. The same CDR3 is also encoded by other DNA sequences in this sample. This specimen comes from a study of blood T cell repertoires in COVID-19. Original processing methods: The assay estimated nucleated cells by amplifying reference gene primers. Assay used: immunoSEQ multiplex PCR; TCRdb lists only in-frame clones, some missing. The D gene and trimming were derived from the DNA, and the V and J assignments and clone size from that table. Of over 120,000 clones detected, about 85% appear once; the ten largest clones hold around 5%. This CDR3 is built from 11 residues. Trimming took off 5 bases at V and 1 base at J, with 2 bases between the two ends. The germline V gene encodes CDR1 LNHDA and CDR2 SQIVND (reference sequence).

The specimen was peripheral blood. The TCR was taken from a woman between 70 and 85 years old with COVID-19, enrolled during active disease. The chain links TRBV19 to TRBJ1-1; D remains unclear. CDR3 sequence: CASSRNTEAFF. CDR3 sequence (DNA): TGTGCCAGTAGTCGGAACACTGAAGCTTTCTTT.